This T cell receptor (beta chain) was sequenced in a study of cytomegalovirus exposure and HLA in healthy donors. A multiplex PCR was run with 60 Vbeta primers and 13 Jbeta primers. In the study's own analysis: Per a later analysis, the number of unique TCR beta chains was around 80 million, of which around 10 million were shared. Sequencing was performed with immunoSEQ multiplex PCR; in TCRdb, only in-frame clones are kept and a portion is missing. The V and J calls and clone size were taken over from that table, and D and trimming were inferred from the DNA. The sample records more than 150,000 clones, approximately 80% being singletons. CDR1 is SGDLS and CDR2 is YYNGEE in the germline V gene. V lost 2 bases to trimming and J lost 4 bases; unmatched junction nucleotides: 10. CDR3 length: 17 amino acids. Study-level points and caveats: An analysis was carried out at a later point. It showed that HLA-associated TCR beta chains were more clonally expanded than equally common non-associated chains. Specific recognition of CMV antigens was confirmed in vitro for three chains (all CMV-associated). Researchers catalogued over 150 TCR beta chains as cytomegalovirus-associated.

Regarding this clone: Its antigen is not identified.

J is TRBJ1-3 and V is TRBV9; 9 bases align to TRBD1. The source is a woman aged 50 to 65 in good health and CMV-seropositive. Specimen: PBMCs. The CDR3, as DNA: TGTGCCAGCAGCGTCTCAGGACAGGGGCTCGTGGGAAACACCATATATTTT. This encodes CASSVSGQGLVGNTIYF.